This T cell receptor beta chain was documented in a study of blood T cell repertoires in COVID-19. The repertoire was sequenced with immunoSEQ multiplex PCR; TCRdb's copy has only in-frame clones and lacks some. The repertoire holds some 260,000 clones, with about 87% as singletons. Germline V lookup: CDR1 MDHEN, CDR2 SYDVKM. The CDR3 is 13 amino acids. Trimming cost V 6 bases and J 7 bases; bases outside gene matches: 7. Enrollment of patients from Seattle took place during active infection, with longitudinal follow-up. The genes are TRBV28 and TRBJ1-2; TRBD1 matches at 8 bases. This TCR came from a woman in her 70s with COVID-19, enrolled during active disease. What was sequenced was peripheral blood. CDR3: CASRTGQDVGYTF. CDR3 DNA sequence: TGTGCCAGCAGAACGGGACAGGACGTTGGCTACACCTTC.